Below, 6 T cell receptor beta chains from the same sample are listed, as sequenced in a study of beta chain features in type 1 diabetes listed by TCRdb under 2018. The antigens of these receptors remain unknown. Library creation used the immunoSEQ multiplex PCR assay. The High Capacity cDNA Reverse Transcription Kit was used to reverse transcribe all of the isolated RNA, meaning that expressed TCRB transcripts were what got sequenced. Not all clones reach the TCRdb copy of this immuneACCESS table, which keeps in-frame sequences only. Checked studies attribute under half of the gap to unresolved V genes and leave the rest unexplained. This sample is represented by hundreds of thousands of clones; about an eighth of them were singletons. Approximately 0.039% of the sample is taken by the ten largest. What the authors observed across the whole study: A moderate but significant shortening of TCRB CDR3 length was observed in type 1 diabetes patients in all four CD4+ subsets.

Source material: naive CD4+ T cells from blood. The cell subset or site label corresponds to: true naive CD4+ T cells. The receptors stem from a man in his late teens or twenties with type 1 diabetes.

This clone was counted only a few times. The CDR3 nucleotides read TGTGCCAGCAGCTTGGGACAGGGCCTTGGGGATGAGCAGTTCTTC. It translates to CASSLGQGLGDEQFF. The chain joins TRBV7-9 to TRBJ2-1; 9 positions agree with TRBD1. Germline assignment: CDR1 SEHNR and CDR2 FQNEAQ (reference sequence). V lost 3 bases, J lost 8 bases, and 8 bases stayed unmatched. The CDR3 length is 15 residues.

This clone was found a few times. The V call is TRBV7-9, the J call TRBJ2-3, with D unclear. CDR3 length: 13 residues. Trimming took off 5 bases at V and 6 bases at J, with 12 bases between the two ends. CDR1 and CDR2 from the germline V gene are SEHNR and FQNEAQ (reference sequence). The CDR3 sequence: CASSLGWADTQYF. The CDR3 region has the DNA TGTGCCAGCAGCCTAGGGTGGGCGGATACGCAGTATTTT.

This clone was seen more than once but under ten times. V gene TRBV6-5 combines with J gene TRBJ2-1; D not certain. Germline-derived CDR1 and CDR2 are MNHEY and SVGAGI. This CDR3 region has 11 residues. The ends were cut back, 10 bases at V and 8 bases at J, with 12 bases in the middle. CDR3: CATKTPDEQFF. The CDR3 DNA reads TGTGCCACCAAAACGCCAGATGAGCAGTTCTTC.

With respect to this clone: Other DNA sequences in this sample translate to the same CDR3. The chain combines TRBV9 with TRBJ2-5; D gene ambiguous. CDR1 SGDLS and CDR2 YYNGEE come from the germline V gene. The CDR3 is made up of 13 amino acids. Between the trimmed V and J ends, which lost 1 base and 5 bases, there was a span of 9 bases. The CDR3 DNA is TGTGCCAGCAGCGTACAGGCGCAGGAGACCCAGTACTTC. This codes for CASSVQAQETQYF.

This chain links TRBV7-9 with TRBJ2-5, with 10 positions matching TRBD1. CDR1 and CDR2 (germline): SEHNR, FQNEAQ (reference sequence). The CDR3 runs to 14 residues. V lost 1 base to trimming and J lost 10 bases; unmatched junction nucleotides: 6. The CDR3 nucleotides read TGTGCCAGCAGCTTAGAGGGGACAGGGGACGACCAGTACTTC. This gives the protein CASSLEGTGDDQYF.

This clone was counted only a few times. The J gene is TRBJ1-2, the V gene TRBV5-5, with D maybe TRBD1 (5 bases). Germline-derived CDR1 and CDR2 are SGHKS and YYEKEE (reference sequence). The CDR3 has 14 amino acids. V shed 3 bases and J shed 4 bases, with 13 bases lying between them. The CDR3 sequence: CASSWPRQSYGYTF. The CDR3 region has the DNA TGTGCCAGCAGCTGGCCTCGACAGAGCTATGGCTACACCTTC.